One sample yielded the 27 T cell receptor beta chains listed below, sequenced in a study of T cell responses to AZD1222 COVID-19 vaccine. Repertoires were generated with immunoSEQ multiplex PCR, while TCRdb's copy carries only in-frame clones and drops some. The sample holds over 95,000 clones, 87% seen once. The source was peripheral blood, collected on day 0 of AZD1222 vaccination. The source of these receptors is an adult in good health.

The chain joins TRBV4-3 to TRBJ1-2; tentative D call: TRBD1 (5 bases). The CDR3 has 14 amino acids. Germline values: CDR1 LGHNA, CDR2 YSLEER. V lost 1 base and J 4 bases, leaving 10 bases between the germline ends. CDR3 DNA sequence: TGCGCCAGCAGCCAAGGCCAGGGCACCTATGGCTACACCTTC. It translates to CASSQGQGTYGYTF.

V usage is TRBV28 and J usage is TRBJ1-5; TRBD1 agrees at 8 bases. The CDR3 runs 15 residues. The germline CDR1 and CDR2 sequences are MDHEN and SYDVKM. Trimming removed 6 bases from V and 3 bases from J; junction bases left unmatched: 7. This chain's CDR3 is CASRPGTGFNQPQHF. The CDR3 DNA reads as TGTGCCAGCAGGCCCGGGACAGGTTTCAATCAGCCCCAGCATTTT.

The rearrangement uses TRBV3-1 (or the pseudogene TRBV3-2) and TRBJ1-2; 7 nucleotides align to TRBD1. Germline V gene data show CDR1 as LGHDT and CDR2 as YNNKEL (reference sequence). Unmatched junction bases numbered 10, after V lost 3 bases and J lost 6 bases. This CDR3 has 15 amino acids. DNA for the CDR3: TGTGCCAGCAGCCAGGGCTCAGGGACAGCTCATGGCTACACCTTC. Its translation is CASSQGSGTAHGYTF.

This sequence joins TRBV19 and TRBJ2-5; possibly TRBD2 for D (5 bases). The CDR3 totals 13 residues. The ends were cut back, 2 bases at V and 5 bases at J, with 9 bases in the middle. Germline assignment: CDR1 LNHDA and CDR2 SQIVND (reference sequence). Here the CDR3 DNA reads TGTGCCAGTAGTATAAACCTAGCTGAGACCCAGTACTTC. As protein: CASSINLAETQYF. Using reference TRBV19 and TRBJ2-5 for the parts outside the CDR3, the full variable domain is DGGITQSPKYLFRKEGQNVTLSCEQNLNHDAMYWYRQDPGQGLRLIYYSQIVNDFQKGDIAEGYSVSREKKESFPLTVTSAQKNPTAFYLCASSINLAETQYFGPGTRLLVL.

This clone has a handful of counts. This sequence joins TRBV10-3 and TRBJ2-7; TRBD1 agrees at 9 bases. The CDR3 contains 13 residues. Germline loops: CDR1 ENHRY, CDR2 SYGVKD. J gave up 3 bases and V 8 bases, and 5 bases lay outside the gene matches. The CDR3 is CAIAGTGYYEQYF. The CDR3, as DNA: TGTGCCATCGCCGGGACAGGGTACTACGAGCAGTACTTC.

This chain connects TRBV19 to TRBJ2-3; a weak D match, TRBD2 (5 bases). Deletions cut 3 bases from V and 7 bases from J, with 8 bases between. Germline assignment: CDR1 LNHDA and CDR2 SQIVND (reference sequence). This CDR3 is built from 12 residues. CDR3 sequence (DNA): TGTGCCAGTAGTATTGGAGGATATACGCAGTATTTT. This encodes CASSIGGYTQYF.

This sequence joins TRBV5-1 and TRBJ1-1; 9 bases map to TRBD1. CDR1 SGHRS and CDR2 YFSETQ come from the germline V gene. The junction had 8 bases not matched to a gene; V was cut back by 0 bases and J by 5 bases. The CDR3 has 16 amino acids. The CDR3 DNA sequence: TGCGCCAGCAGCTTGGAACCCTACAGGGGGCGAACTGAAGCTTTCTTT. Protein product: CASSLEPYRGRTEAFF.

The chain has TRBV6-2 or TRBV6-3 and TRBJ2-7; 9 nucleotides agree with TRBD1. The length of the CDR3 is 16 residues. Germline trimming cut 0 bases from V and 2 bases from J; bases unmatched to any gene: 5. Germline V gives CDR1 MNHEY, CDR2 SVGEGT. CDR3 in amino acids: CASSYSAGTGTYEQYF. The CDR3 region has the DNA TGTGCCAGCAGTTACTCTGCCGGGACAGGGACCTACGAGCAGTACTTC.

In this sample, this clone turned up a few times. J is TRBJ2-5 and V is TRBV3-1 (or the pseudogene TRBV3-2), with D unclear. Between the trimmed V and J ends, which lost 3 bases and 9 bases, there was a span of 11 bases. The CDR3 runs to 12 residues. Looked up from germline, CDR1 is LGHDT and CDR2 is YNNKEL (reference sequence). The CDR3 loop is CASSQSTPSQYF. The CDR3 nucleotides read TGTGCCAGCAGCCAGTCCACTCCCTCCCAGTACTTC.

This chain connects TRBV7-2 to TRBJ1-4; TRBD1 might be the D (6 bases). There are 16 residues in the CDR3. V dropped 1 base and J dropped 4 bases, with 13 bases sitting between them. Germline assignment: CDR1 SGHTA and CDR2 FQGNSA. This CDR3 reads CASSLGQGGVNEKLFF. The CDR3 region has the DNA TGTGCCAGCAGCTTAGGGCAAGGGGGGGTTAATGAAAAACTGTTTTTT.

V is TRBV6-6 and J is TRBJ1-5; D ambiguous. The CDR3 sequence is 19 residues long. CDR1 MNHNY and CDR2 SVGAGI come from the germline V gene (reference sequence). The ends were cut back, 5 bases at V and 6 bases at J, with 29 bases in the middle. The CDR3 coding sequence is TGTGCCAGCAGTCCCACGAAAATTGGGGTCCGATTCCTTGGTCAGCCCCAGCATTTT. It specifies CASSPTKIGVRFLGQPQHF.

The rearrangement joins TRBV20-1 to TRBJ1-2; 9 bases align to TRBD1. Trimming cost V 3 bases and J 6 bases; bases outside gene matches: 5. Germline-derived CDR1 and CDR2 are DFQATT and SNEGSKA (reference sequence). The CDR3 is made up of 13 amino acids. CDR3 sequence (DNA): TGCAGTGCTAGTGGGACAGGGCTGGATGGCTACACCTTC. Translation gives CSASGTGLDGYTF.

The rearrangement uses TRBV2 and TRBJ1-3; no clear D. The CDR3 runs 14 residues. Germline V gene lookup returns CDR1 SNHLY and CDR2 FYNNEI. Trimming took off 7 bases at V and 0 bases at J, with 10 bases between the two ends. This CDR3 is CASNKWDSGNTIYF. CDR3 nucleotide sequence: TGTGCCAGCAACAAATGGGACTCTGGAAACACCATATATTTT.

The chain carries TRBV6-6 and TRBJ1-1, with no clear D. Trimming pared 3 bases from V and 2 bases from J, leaving 10 bases between. The CDR3 covers 14 residues. Per germline, CDR1 MNHNY and CDR2 SVGAGI (reference sequence). Here the CDR3 DNA reads TGTGCCAGCAGTTATTCGGAATATAACACTGAAGCTTTCTTT. Amino acids: CASSYSEYNTEAFF.

The chain is built from TRBV24-1 and TRBJ2-1; 15 bases map to TRBD2. With 6 bases clipped from V and 0 bases from J, the junction kept 5 bases outside the gene matches. The germline CDR1 and CDR2 sequences are KGHDR and SFDVKD. The CDR3 spans 18 residues. As DNA, the CDR3 is TGTGCCACCAGTCCCGGGACTAGCGGGAGGCCCTCCTACAATGAGCAGTTCTTC. Its translation: CATSPGTSGRPSYNEQFF.

A few counts support this clone. J is TRBJ1-3 and V is TRBV3-1 (or the pseudogene TRBV3-2); D uncertain. V lost 0 bases to trimming and J lost 0 bases, with 9 bases between them. Germline CDR1 LGHDT, CDR2 YNNKEL (reference sequence). CDR3 length: 16 amino acids. CDR3 protein: CASSQDVRLSGNTIYF. CDR3 DNA: TGTGCCAGCAGCCAAGATGTTAGACTCTCTGGAAACACCATATATTTT.

The CDR3 DNA follows: TGTGCCAGCAGCTTAGGCCTAGGGAACTACGAGCAGTACTTC. Its protein is CASSLGLGNYEQYF. The chain carries TRBV7-8 and TRBJ2-7, with no clear D. The CDR3 contains 14 residues. The V gene lost 1 base and the J gene lost 3 bases, with 10 bases spanning the gap. Germline-derived CDR1 and CDR2 are SGHVS and FQNEAQ.

V is TRBV28 and J is TRBJ2-7; 9 nucleotides match TRBD1. CDR3 length: 15 residues. Germline CDR1 MDHEN, CDR2 SYDVKM. Trimming took 6 bases from V and 4 from J; bases not matched to a gene: 10. The CDR3 protein is CASRAGQGSIYEQYF. In nucleotides, the CDR3 is TGTGCCAGCAGGGCGGGACAGGGCTCGATATACGAGCAGTACTTC.

The rearrangement joins TRBV14 to TRBJ1-4; D is possibly TRBD1 (5 bases). Trimming shortened V by 0 bases and J by 8 bases, and 19 bases separated the two germline ends. CDR1 is SGHDN and CDR2 is FVKESK in the germline V gene. CDR3 length: 17 amino acids. The CDR3 nucleotides read TGTGCCAGCAGCCAAGAGAATGATTTGAGGGGCGGGGAAAAACTGTTTTTT. Translation: CASSQENDLRGGEKLFF.

The chain has TRBV23-1 and TRBJ1-5; D not certain. TRBV23-1 is an open reading frame whose function is uncertain. With 3 bases removed from V and 4 bases from J, the gap between germline ends came to 22 bases. This CDR3 spans 18 amino acids. CDR3 sequence: CASSHSAPGPGDNQPQHF. The CDR3 nucleotides read TGCGCCAGCAGTCATTCCGCTCCGGGTCCAGGTGATAATCAGCCCCAGCATTTT.

CDR3 in amino acids: CASSQKIGTDTQYF. CDR3 DNA sequence: TGTGCCAGCAGTCAGAAGATAGGGACAGATACGCAGTATTTT. The chain employs TRBV3-1 (or the pseudogene TRBV3-2) and TRBJ2-3; no definite D call. CDR1 LGHDT and CDR2 YNNKEL come from the germline V gene (reference sequence). The CDR3 is made up of 14 amino acids. V lost 6 bases, J lost 3 bases, and 13 bases lay in between.

J is TRBJ2-7 and V is TRBV6-5; 12 bases are a match to TRBD1. The CDR3 has 15 residues. After removal of 5 bases from V and 4 bases from J, the junction contained 6 bases not matched to a gene. The germline CDR1 and CDR2 sequences are MNHEY and SVGAGI. CDR3 sequence: CASSLGTGGLYEQYF. In nucleotides, the CDR3 is TGTGCCAGCAGTCTGGGGACAGGGGGCCTATACGAGCAGTACTTC.

This clone came up once. This chain links TRBV28 with TRBJ1-4; D not certain. Germline V CDR1 and CDR2: MDHEN, SYDVKM. With 1 base removed from V and 4 bases from J, the gap between germline ends came to 13 bases. The CDR3 spans 16 residues. CDR3 amino acids: CASSLFRAGSNEKLFF. The CDR3 nucleotides are TGTGCCAGCAGTTTATTCCGGGCTGGGAGTAATGAAAAACTGTTTTTT.

This clone is a singleton in its sample. The V call is TRBV30, the J call TRBJ2-5; no definite D call. The ends were cut back, 0 bases at V and 5 bases at J, with 4 bases in the middle. CDR1 and CDR2 from the germline V gene are GTSNPN and SVGIG (reference sequence). CDR3 length equals 11 residues. Written as DNA, the CDR3 is TGTGCCTGGAGTGTAAAGGAGACCCAGTACTTC. It is translated as CAWSVKETQYF.

The genes are TRBV5-4 and TRBJ2-2; TRBD2 matches 12 bases. This CDR3 has 15 residues. The V segment lost 4 bases and the J segment 4 bases; nucleotides outside the gene matches: 2. Germline values: CDR1 SGHNT, CDR2 YYREEE (reference sequence). CDR3 nucleotide sequence: TGTGCCAGCAGCACGGGACTAGCGGGCACCGGGGAGCTGTTTTTT. It encodes CASSTGLAGTGELFF.

The chain joins TRBV5-1 to TRBJ1-6; 7 nucleotides agree with TRBD1. Trimming took 1 base from V and 5 from J; bases not matched to a gene: 3. The germline gives CDR1 SGHRS, CDR2 YFSETQ. The CDR3 totals 15 residues. The CDR3 here is CASSLLQGNNSPLHF. The CDR3 nucleotides are TGCGCCAGCAGCTTGTTACAGGGGAATAATTCACCCCTCCACTTT.

V is TRBV10-3 and J is TRBJ2-3; 13 bases align to TRBD2. This CDR3 has 19 residues. Germline lookup yields CDR1 ENHRY and CDR2 SYGVKD. V was pared by 6 bases and J by 2 bases, with 14 bases of the junction left unmatched. The CDR3 loop reads CAISKRTSGSPGDTDTQYF. CDR3 in DNA: TGTGCCATCAGCAAGAGGACTAGCGGGAGCCCTGGGGACACAGATACGCAGTATTTT.